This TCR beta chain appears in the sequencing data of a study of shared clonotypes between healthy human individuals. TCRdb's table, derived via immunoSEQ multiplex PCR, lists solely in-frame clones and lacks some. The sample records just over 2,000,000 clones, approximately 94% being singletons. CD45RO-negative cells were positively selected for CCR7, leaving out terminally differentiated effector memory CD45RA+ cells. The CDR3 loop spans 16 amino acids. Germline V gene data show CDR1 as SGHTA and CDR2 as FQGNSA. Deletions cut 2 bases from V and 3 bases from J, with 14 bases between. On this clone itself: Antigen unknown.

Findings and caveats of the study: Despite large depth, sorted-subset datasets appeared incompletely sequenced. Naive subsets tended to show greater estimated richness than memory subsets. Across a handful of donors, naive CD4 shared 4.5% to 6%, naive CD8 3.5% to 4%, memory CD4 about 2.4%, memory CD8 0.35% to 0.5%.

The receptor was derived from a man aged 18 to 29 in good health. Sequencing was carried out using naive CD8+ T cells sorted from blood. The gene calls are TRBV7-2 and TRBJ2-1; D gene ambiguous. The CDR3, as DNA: TGTGCCAGCAGCTTAAGTATCTGGGGTCGCTACAATGAGCAGTTCTTC. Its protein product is CASSLSIWGRYNEQFF.